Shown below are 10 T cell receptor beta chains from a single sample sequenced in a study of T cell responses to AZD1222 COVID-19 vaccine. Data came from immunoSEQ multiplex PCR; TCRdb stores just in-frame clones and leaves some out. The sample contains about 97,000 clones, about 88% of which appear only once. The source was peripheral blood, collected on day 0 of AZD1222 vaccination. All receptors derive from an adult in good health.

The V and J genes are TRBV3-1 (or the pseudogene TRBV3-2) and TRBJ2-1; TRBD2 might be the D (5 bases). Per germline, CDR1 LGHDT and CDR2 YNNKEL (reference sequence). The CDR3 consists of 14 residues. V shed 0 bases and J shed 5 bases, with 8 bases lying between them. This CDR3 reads CASSQDLRDNEQFF. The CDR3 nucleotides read TGTGCCAGCAGCCAAGATTTGAGGGACAATGAGCAGTTCTTC.

This CDR3 is CASSSNRGPNEQYF. The DNA of the CDR3 is TGTGCCAGCAGCTCCAACAGGGGGCCCAACGAGCAGTACTTC. The chain joins TRBV13 to TRBJ2-7; 9 bases agree with TRBD1. Germline lookup yields CDR1 PRHDT and CDR2 FYEKMQ (reference sequence). V trimming: 4 bases; J trimming: 5 bases; junction bases outside the gene matches: 6. The CDR3 totals 14 residues.

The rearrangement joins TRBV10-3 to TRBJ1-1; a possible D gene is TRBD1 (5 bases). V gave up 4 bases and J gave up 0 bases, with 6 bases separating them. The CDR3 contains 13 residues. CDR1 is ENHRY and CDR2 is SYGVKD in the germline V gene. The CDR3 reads CAISGGMNTEAFF. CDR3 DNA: TGTGCCATCAGTGGGGGCATGAACACTGAAGCTTTCTTT.

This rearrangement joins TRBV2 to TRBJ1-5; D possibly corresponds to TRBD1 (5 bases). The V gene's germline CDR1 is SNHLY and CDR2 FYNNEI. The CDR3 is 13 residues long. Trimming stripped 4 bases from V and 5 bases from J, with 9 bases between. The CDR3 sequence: CASSVGADQPQHF. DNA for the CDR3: TGTGCCAGCAGTGTTGGGGCCGATCAGCCCCAGCATTTT. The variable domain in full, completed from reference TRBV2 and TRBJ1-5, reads EPEVTQTPSHQVTQMGQEVILRCVPISNHLYFYWYRQILGQKVEFLVSFYNNEISEKSEIFDDQFSVERPDGSNFTLKIRSTKLEDSAMYFCASSVGADQPQHFGDGTRLSIL.

The CDR3 is CASSSPGGTSDTGELFF. CDR3 in DNA: TGTGCCAGCAGCTCACCGGGGGGTACCTCAGACACCGGGGAGCTGTTTTTT. V usage is TRBV11-3 and J usage is TRBJ2-2; 7 bases fit TRBD2. The J segment lost 3 bases and the V segment lost 4 bases, leaving 11 bases of the junction unmatched. The germline gives CDR1 SGHNT, CDR2 YENEEA. This CDR3 comprises 17 residues.

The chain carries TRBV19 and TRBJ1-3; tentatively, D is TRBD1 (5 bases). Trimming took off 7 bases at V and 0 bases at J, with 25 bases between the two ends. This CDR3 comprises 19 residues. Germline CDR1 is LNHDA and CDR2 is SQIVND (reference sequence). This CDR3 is CASNPRSPGRQLSGNTIYF. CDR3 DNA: TGTGCCAGTAACCCTCGATCCCCTGGCCGACAGCTCTCTGGAAACACCATATATTTT.

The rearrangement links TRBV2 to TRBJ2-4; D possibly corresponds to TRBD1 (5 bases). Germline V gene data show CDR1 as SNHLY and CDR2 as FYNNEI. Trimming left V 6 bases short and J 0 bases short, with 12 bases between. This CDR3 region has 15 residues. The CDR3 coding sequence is TGTGCCAGCAGGCCGACAGTCCTAGCCAAAAACATTCAGTACTTC. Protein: CASRPTVLAKNIQYF.

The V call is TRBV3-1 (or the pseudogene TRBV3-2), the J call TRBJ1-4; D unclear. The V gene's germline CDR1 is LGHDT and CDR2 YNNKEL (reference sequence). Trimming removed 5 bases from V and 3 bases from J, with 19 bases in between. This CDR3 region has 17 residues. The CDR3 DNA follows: TGTGCCAGCAGCTCAAGATATCGAGCGGAATCTAATGAAAAACTGTTTTTT. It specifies CASSSRYRAESNEKLFF.

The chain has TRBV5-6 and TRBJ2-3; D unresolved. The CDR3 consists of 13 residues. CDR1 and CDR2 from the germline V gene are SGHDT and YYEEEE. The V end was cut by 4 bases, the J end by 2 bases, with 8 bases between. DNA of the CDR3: TGTGCCAGCAGCCCCCAAGTCACAGATACGCAGTATTTT. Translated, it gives CASSPQVTDTQYF.

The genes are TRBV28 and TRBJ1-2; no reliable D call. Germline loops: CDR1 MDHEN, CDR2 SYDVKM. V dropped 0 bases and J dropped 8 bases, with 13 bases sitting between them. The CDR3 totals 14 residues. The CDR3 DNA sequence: TGTGCCAGCAGTTTATGGTACGATCCGGGAGGCTACACCTTC. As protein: CASSLWYDPGGYTF.